One and the same sample provided the 32 T cell receptor beta chains below, sequenced in a study of T cells after yellow fever vaccination. Each CDR3 protein is one row after TCRdb ran MiXCR on the 5' RACE reads. The data contain 500,000 to 700,000 distinct CDR3 sequences, 15% to 20% of them seen just once; the ten biggest clones take up roughly an eighth. The specimen was PBMCs, collected 15 days after the yellow fever booster vaccination. The receptors stem from a man aged 25 to 40 who received the YFV17D yellow fever vaccine.

This chain links TRBV6-5 with TRBJ1-1; 8 nucleotides line up with TRBD1. Trimming removed 6 bases from V and 10 bases from J; junction bases left unmatched: 10. Germline assignment: CDR1 MNHEY and CDR2 SVGAGI. This CDR3 spans 13 amino acids. CDR3 in amino acids: CASSPGQGRGAFF. CDR3 nucleotide sequence: TGTGCCAGCAGCCCCGGACAGGGCCGAGGAGCTTTCTTT.

This clonotype was counted a few times. CDR3 sequence: CASSFREPSTDTQYF. The CDR3 DNA sequence: TGCGCCAGCAGTTTTCGGGAGCCCAGCACAGATACGCAGTATTTT. The rearrangement links TRBV5-1 to TRBJ2-3, with D possibly being TRBD2 (6 bases). V dropped 5 bases and J dropped 0 bases, with 13 bases sitting between them. Germline V gives CDR1 SGHRS, CDR2 YFSETQ. This CDR3 has 15 residues.

This clonotype has only a few counts. One end of the junction varies from germline; a read error may be responsible. The chain carries TRBV10-3 and TRBJ2-7; D possibly corresponds to TRBD1 (5 bases). The germline V gene has CDR1 ENHRY and CDR2 SYGVKD. There are 15 residues in the CDR3. The CDR3 sequence: CATSGSIDSPYEQYF. In DNA, the CDR3 is TGTGCCACCAGTGGGTCGATTGACAGTCCCTACGAGCAGTACTTC.

This clonotype was seen only a few times. The chain uses TRBV20-1 and TRBJ2-7; no clear D gene. Germline V gene sequence: CDR1 DFQATT, CDR2 SNEGSKA (reference sequence). This CDR3 spans 11 amino acids. Deletions cut 3 bases from V and 4 bases from J, with 7 bases between. CDR3 sequence (DNA): TGCAGTGCTAGTCTTCGTTACGAGCAGTACTTC. Translated: CSASLRYEQYF.

This clonotype was detected a few times. The CDR3 spells CSAPRAREGTQYF. The CDR3 bases are TGCAGCGCCCCCCGGGCTCGAGAAGGGACCCAGTACTTC. V gene TRBV29-1 combines with J gene TRBJ2-5; D is uncertain. From germline, CDR1 is SQVTM and CDR2 ANQGSEA. This CDR3 region has 13 residues. V lost 7 bases to trimming and J lost 7 bases, with 19 bases between them.

V and J are TRBV29-1 and TRBJ1-1, with D perhaps matching TRBD1 (6 bases). Trimming took off 6 bases at V and 0 bases at J, with 14 bases between the two ends. The CDR3 has 14 amino acids. The germline V gene encodes CDR1 SQVTM and CDR2 ANQGSEA. In DNA form, the CDR3 reads TGCAGCGTCATGCCGGGACATCTGAACACTGAAGCTTTCTTT. Amino acids: CSVMPGHLNTEAFF.

This clonotype was picked up a small number of times. The rearrangement links TRBV6-1 to TRBJ1-1, with TRBD1 identical over 9 bases. The CDR3 is 14 amino acids. The germline gives CDR1 MNHNS, CDR2 SASEGT. J was trimmed by 1 base and V by 7 bases; bases with no gene match: 4. The CDR3: CASIQGQGNTEAFF. The CDR3 DNA sequence: TGTGCCAGCATCCAGGGACAGGGGAACACTGAAGCTTTCTTT.

This clonotype was counted between two and nine times. The rearrangement joins TRBV9 to TRBJ2-1; D is tentatively TRBD1 or TRBD2 (5 bases each). Per germline, CDR1 SGDLS and CDR2 YYNGEE. There are 16 residues in the CDR3. V was shortened by 3 bases and J by 4 bases, with 17 bases between the two germline ends. Here the CDR3 DNA reads TGTGCCAGCAGCGCATCGGGGCAGAGTAGGTACAATGAGCAGTTCTTC. Its translation is CASSASGQSRYNEQFF.

This clonotype was counted between two and nine times. This sequence joins TRBV28 and TRBJ2-7; 7 nucleotides align to TRBD1. The CDR3 loop spans 12 amino acids. Germline CDR1 MDHEN, CDR2 SYDVKM. After removal of 6 bases from V and 7 bases from J, the junction contained 6 bases not matched to a gene. The DNA for the CDR3 is TGTGCCAGCAGAGAATTGACAGGGGAGCAGTACTTC. Residues: CASRELTGEQYF.

This clonotype showed up just a few times. The chain recombines TRBV7-2 with TRBJ2-7; possibly TRBD2 for D (5 bases). Trimming took 1 base from V and 4 from J, leaving 14 bases between them. This CDR3 is built from 15 residues. The germline V gene has CDR1 SGHTA and CDR2 FQGNSA. Written as DNA, the CDR3 is TGTGCCAGCAGCTTAGGTGGCCGGGAACGGTACGAGCAGTACTTC. It specifies CASSLGGRERYEQYF.

Note on this clonotype: One end of the junction varies from germline; a read error may be responsible. This rearrangement joins TRBV6-2 or TRBV6-3 to TRBJ2-1; perhaps D is TRBD1 or TRBD2 (5 bases each). The CDR3 totals 11 residues. Germline V gene data show CDR1 as MNHEY and CDR2 as SVGEGT. DNA of the CDR3: TGTGCCAGCAGTGACGGGATTGGCCAGGGCTTC. Translated: CASSDGIGQGF.

This clonotype was observed a few times. This rearrangement joins TRBV7-9 to TRBJ2-4; D unresolved. Germline CDR1 SEHNR, CDR2 FQNEAQ (reference sequence). The CDR3 covers 12 residues. The germline V and J ends were trimmed by 6 bases and 8 bases, with 11 bases remaining between them. CDR3 DNA sequence: TGTGCCAGCAGTCCCCCAACGGACATTCAGTACTTC. Protein product: CASSPPTDIQYF.

The rearrangement joins TRBV20-1 to TRBJ2-7; 7 bases are a match to TRBD2. V trimming: 5 bases; J trimming: 9 bases; junction bases outside the gene matches: 13. The CDR3 totals 13 residues. Germline V gives CDR1 DFQATT, CDR2 SNEGSKA (reference sequence). The CDR3 sequence: CSAEKREDGMQYF. The CDR3 DNA reads as TGCAGTGCTGAGAAGCGGGAAGATGGAATGCAGTACTTC.

The rearrangement uses TRBV20-1 and TRBJ2-7; 10 bases align to TRBD1. The V and J ends lost 4 bases and 6 bases, in that order; junction bases with no gene match: 9. The CDR3 runs to 14 residues. The germline V gene has CDR1 DFQATT and CDR2 SNEGSKA (reference sequence). The CDR3 is CSAIRGTGVSEQYF. CDR3 nucleotide sequence: TGCAGTGCTATCAGAGGGACAGGGGTATCCGAGCAGTACTTC.

This clonotype appeared a few times. The gene calls are TRBV14 and TRBJ2-7; D remains ambiguous. Deletions cut 2 bases from V and 0 bases from J, with 14 bases between. Germline V gives CDR1 SGHDN, CDR2 FVKESK. The CDR3 loop spans 16 amino acids. CDR3: CASSQRWTSSSYEQYF. The CDR3 nucleotides are TGTGCCAGCAGCCAACGCTGGACGTCAAGCTCCTACGAGCAGTACTTC.

There are many counts of this clonotype. The genes are TRBV6-6 and TRBJ2-7, with a weak D call TRBD2 (6 bases). CDR1 is MNHNY, CDR2 SVGAGI, per germline (reference sequence). V dropped 8 bases and J dropped 3 bases, with 11 bases sitting between them. The CDR3 runs 12 residues. CDR3 nucleotide sequence: TGTGCCAGCGGAACGACTAGCTACGAGCAGTACTTC. Translation: CASGTTSYEQYF.

This clonotype has a count of ten or more. The genes are TRBV12-3 or TRBV12-4 and TRBJ2-7; TRBD2 aligns across 8 bases. The CDR3 loop spans 14 amino acids. Trimming cost V 4 bases and J 4 bases; bases outside gene matches: 6. Here the CDR3 reads CASSYGTSYYEQYF. As DNA, the CDR3 is TGTGCCAGCAGTTACGGGACTAGTTATTACGAGCAGTACTTC.

The chain combines TRBV20-1 with TRBJ2-5, with 9 nucleotides matching TRBD1. Germline lookup yields CDR1 DFQATT and CDR2 SNEGSKA (reference sequence). Unmatched junction bases numbered 7, after V lost 1 base and J lost 4 bases. CDR3 length: 15 amino acids. CDR3 nucleotide sequence: TGCAGTGCTAGAGGCGGACAGGGGAGAATAGAGACCCAGTACTTC. Translating it yields CSARGGQGRIETQYF.

The chain joins TRBV7-9 to TRBJ2-1; TRBD2 aligns across 7 bases. The germline gives CDR1 SEHNR, CDR2 FQNEAQ (reference sequence). Trimming at V came to 5 bases and at J to 6 bases, leaving 10 bases not matched to a gene. This CDR3 is 15 amino acids long. CDR3 loop: CASSQSGTGSNEQFF. The CDR3 bases are TGTGCCAGCAGCCAAAGCGGGACGGGCAGCAATGAGCAGTTCTTC. The variable domain in full, completed from reference TRBV7-9 and TRBJ2-1, reads DTGVSQNPRHKITKRGQNVTFRCDPISEHNRLYWYRQTLGQGPEFLTYFQNEAQLEKSRLLSDRFSAERPKGSFSTLEIQRTEQGDSAMYLCASSQSGTGSNEQFFGPGTRLTVL.

This sequence joins TRBV6-5 and TRBJ2-2; D call uncertain. This CDR3 is 11 amino acids long. CDR1 and CDR2 from the germline V gene are MNHEY and SVGAGI. The V and J ends lost 2 bases and 8 bases respectively, with 3 bases between them. This chain's CDR3 is CASSYIGELFF. The CDR3 DNA sequence: TGTGCCAGCAGTTACATAGGGGAGCTGTTTTTT.

There are many counts of this clonotype. The rearrangement joins TRBV7-3 to TRBJ2-2, with D perhaps matching TRBD1 (5 bases). Trimming shortened V by 5 bases and J by 5 bases, and 12 bases separated the two germline ends. The germline V gene encodes CDR1 SGHTA and CDR2 FQGTGA. This CDR3 is built from 14 residues. The CDR3 region is CASSKGWTTGELFF. The CDR3 bases are TGTGCCAGCAGCAAGGGGTGGACGACCGGGGAGCTGTTTTTT.

The genes are TRBV5-6 and TRBJ2-7, with no clear D. CDR1 and CDR2 from the germline V gene are SGHDT and YYEEEE. Trimming shortened V by 0 bases and J by 3 bases, and 13 bases separated the two germline ends. This CDR3 has 15 amino acids. The CDR3 sequence is CASSLGQLTLYEQYF. The CDR3 DNA reads as TGTGCCAGCAGCTTGGGGCAGTTGACCCTCTACGAGCAGTACTTC.

A few counts support this clonotype. The chain couples TRBV28 to TRBJ1-6, with no clear D. The germline V and J ends were trimmed by 10 bases and 6 bases, with 13 bases remaining between them. CDR3 length: 13 residues. Looked up from germline, CDR1 is MDHEN and CDR2 is SYDVKM. CDR3 bases: TGTGCCACCTCCGGCCTCGGTAATTCACCCCTCCACTTT. The encoded protein is CATSGLGNSPLHF.

This clonotype was detected a few times. This rearrangement joins TRBV2 to TRBJ2-1, with TRBD2 matching 9 bases. Germline V gene lookup returns CDR1 SNHLY and CDR2 FYNNEI. This CDR3 region has 15 residues. V shed 4 bases and J 4 bases; nucleotides not matched to a gene: 5. The CDR3 DNA sequence: TGTGCCAGCAGTGCCGCGGGGGGGGTGTACAATGAGCAGTTCTTC. Translation: CASSAAGGVYNEQFF.

In this sample, this clonotype turned up a few times. The gene calls are TRBV5-1 and TRBJ2-4, with a possible D match to TRBD1 (6 bases). The CDR3 covers 15 residues. Germline V lookup: CDR1 SGHRS, CDR2 YFSETQ. The V gene lost 4 bases and the J gene lost 6 bases, with 17 bases spanning the gap. CDR3 loop: CASSRPGTSGNIQYF. In DNA, the CDR3 is TGCGCCAGCAGCAGACCCGGGACATCAGGAAACATTCAGTACTTC.

This clonotype was counted only a few times. The J gene is TRBJ2-1, the V gene TRBV6-5, with 8 bases that match TRBD1. CDR3 length equals 16 residues. CDR1 MNHEY and CDR2 SVGAGI come from the germline V gene. V gave up 4 bases and J gave up 8 bases; unmatched junction bases: 13. The CDR3 sequence: CASSSLLTGASYEQFF. The CDR3 bases are TGTGCCAGCAGTTCCCTCCTGACAGGGGCTTCGTATGAGCAGTTCTTC.

Of note for this clonotype: The junction departs from germline at one end; a sequencing error may be responsible. The chain employs TRBV7-7 and TRBJ2-5, with 7 bases that match TRBD1. This CDR3 has 16 amino acids. CDR1 is SSHAT, CDR2 FNYEAQ, per germline (reference sequence). The CDR3 nucleotides are TGTGCTAGCAGCTTAGCTTCGGGACAGTTAGGAGAGACCCAGTACTTC. It encodes CASSLASGQLGETQYF.

This sequence joins TRBV14 and TRBJ1-1; D might be TRBD1 (5 bases). The CDR3 consists of 13 residues. Germline V lookup: CDR1 SGHDN, CDR2 FVKESK. V was trimmed by 0 bases and J by 10 bases, leaving 12 bases between them. The CDR3 region has the DNA TGTGCCAGCAGCCAAGATTTTGCAGGGAGAGCTTTCTTT. Protein sequence: CASSQDFAGRAFF.

The J gene is TRBJ2-1, the V gene TRBV12-3 or TRBV12-4, with a tentative D call TRBD1 (7 bases). V was shortened by 1 base and J by 5 bases, with 12 bases between the two germline ends. This CDR3 region has 15 residues. CDR3 loop: CASSLDRGLHNEQFF. The CDR3 region has the DNA TGTGCCAGCAGTTTAGACAGGGGACTTCACAATGAGCAGTTCTTC.

V is TRBV7-6 and J is TRBJ1-4; D remains unclear. The CDR3 has 13 amino acids. Trimming left V 7 bases short and J 3 bases short, with 9 bases between. Germline-derived CDR1 and CDR2 are SGHVS and FNYEAQ. CDR3 loop: CASTLRANEKLFF. CDR3 sequence (DNA): TGTGCCAGCACCTTGAGGGCTAATGAAAAACTGTTTTTT.

This clonotype occurred a few times. The chain couples TRBV6-5 to TRBJ2-1; 7 bases align to TRBD2. This CDR3 region has 11 residues. The germline gives CDR1 MNHEY, CDR2 SVGAGI. Trimming cost V 5 bases and J 13 bases; bases outside gene matches: 5. DNA for the CDR3: TGTGCCAGCAGTAGGGACTACCTTCAGTTCTTC. Translating gives CASSRDYLQFF.

This clonotype has a handful of counts. CDR3 region: CASSPGGREDIQYF. CDR3 nucleotides: TGTGCCAGCAGTCCTGGCGGGCGCGAGGACATTCAGTACTTC. The chain has TRBV12-3 or TRBV12-4 and TRBJ2-4, with D possibly matching TRBD2 (5 bases). The ends were cut back, 5 bases at V and 8 bases at J, with 16 bases in the middle. This CDR3 is built from 14 residues.